These 27 T cell receptor beta chains were sequenced from one sample in a study of blood T cell repertoires in COVID-19. Sequencing was performed with immunoSEQ multiplex PCR; in TCRdb, only in-frame clones are kept and a portion is missing. Among roughly 97,000 clones listed, 80% to 90% were seen once. Sequenced material: peripheral blood. The receptors stem from a man aged 45 to 65 with acute or convalescent COVID-19.

The chain joins TRBV21-1 to TRBJ2-1; the table's D call, TRBD2, was not checked against the DNA. TRBV21-1 is a listed pseudogene. The CDR3 covers 16 residues. The CDR3 DNA reads TGTGCCAGCAGCAAAGTCCGAGGGCTAGTCAACAATGAGCAGTTCTTC. Its translation is CASSKVRGLVNNEQFF.

The genes are TRBV5-5 and TRBJ1-4; D gene unclear. Germline CDR1 SGHKS, CDR2 YYEKEE (reference sequence). The CDR3 extends over 15 amino acids. V lost 3 bases and J 0 bases, leaving 9 bases between the germline ends. CDR3 amino acids: CASSSGPATNEKLFF. Here the CDR3 DNA reads TGTGCCAGCAGCTCTGGGCCCGCAACTAATGAAAAACTGTTTTTT.

This chain joins TRBV4-1 and TRBJ2-3; 9 bases agree with TRBD2. Germline V lookup: CDR1 MGHRA, CDR2 YSYEKL. The CDR3 sequence is 17 residues long. J lost 0 bases, V lost 4 bases, and 8 bases had no gene match. CDR3 DNA sequence: TGCGCCAGCAGCCCCTCCTTAGCGGGAGCTAGCACAGATACGCAGTATTTT. Encoded protein: CASSPSLAGASTDTQYF.

The V gene is TRBV6-6, the J gene TRBJ1-2, with D perhaps TRBD1 (6 bases). CDR3 length equals 15 residues. Germline assignment: CDR1 MNHNY and CDR2 SVGAGI (reference sequence). Trimming removed 0 bases at V and 5 bases at J, with 13 bases between. CDR3 coding DNA: TGTGCCAGCAGTTACTCGTCCGGGACACCTTATGGCTACACCTTC. It yields the protein CASSYSSGTPYGYTF.

The chain employs TRBV7-8 and TRBJ2-1, with 13 nucleotides matching TRBD2. This CDR3 is built from 17 residues. V shed 2 bases, J shed 5 bases, and the junction held 6 bases outside the gene matches. Germline-derived CDR1 and CDR2 are SGHVS and FQNEAQ. CDR3 nucleotides: TGTGCCAGCAGCTTATCGGGACTAGCGGGGAGGGACAATGAGCAGTTCTTC. Its translation is CASSLSGLAGRDNEQFF.

This chain joins TRBV27 and TRBJ2-5, with 9 nucleotides matching TRBD1. Germline CDR1 and CDR2: MNHEY and SMNVEV (reference sequence). The V and J ends lost 8 bases and 6 bases, in that order; junction bases with no gene match: 16. This CDR3 is built from 16 residues. CDR3 sequence reads: CASGPWLGQGSQTQYF. CDR3 coding DNA: TGTGCCAGCGGGCCCTGGTTGGGACAGGGTTCACAGACCCAGTACTTC.

This chain joins TRBV18 and TRBJ1-2, with D maybe TRBD1 (6 bases). CDR3 length: 15 amino acids. Germline V gives CDR1 KGHSH, CDR2 LQKENI. Deletions cut 2 bases from V and 2 bases from J, with 12 bases between. The CDR3 DNA is TGTGCCAGCTCACCAGGGGGCAGTATCAACTATGGCTACACCTTC. It is translated as CASSPGGSINYGYTF.

The chain has TRBV12-2 and TRBJ2-1; the table's D call TRBD2 went unverified against the DNA. TRBV12-2 is flagged as a pseudogene. This CDR3 contains 17 residues. CDR3 sequence reads: CASRLSVLAGYYNEQFF. CDR3 nucleotide sequence: TGTGCAAGTCGCTTAAGTGTACTAGCGGGGTACTACAATGAGCAGTTCTTC.

This clone has only a few counts. The V gene is TRBV5-5, the J gene TRBJ2-1, with D uncertain. This CDR3 has 13 amino acids. Germline V gene sequence: CDR1 SGHKS, CDR2 YYEKEE (reference sequence). Trimming cost V 0 bases and J 8 bases, with 9 bases left between them. The CDR3 spells CASSLDVAYEQFF. CDR3 nucleotides: TGTGCCAGCAGCTTGGACGTAGCCTATGAGCAGTTCTTC.

V is TRBV7-9 and J is TRBJ1-4; 10 positions match TRBD1. Per germline, CDR1 SEHNR and CDR2 FQNEAQ (reference sequence). The CDR3 runs to 14 residues. The trim removed 5 bases at V and 5 bases at J, leaving 2 bases unmatched. DNA for the CDR3: TGTGCCAGCAGCCAGGGACAGGGGAATGAAAAACTGTTTTTT. This sequence encodes CASSQGQGNEKLFF.

The CDR3 region is CASSLGGRETQYF. Written as DNA, the CDR3 is TGCGCCAGCAGCTTGGGGGGCCGAGAGACCCAGTACTTC. V is TRBV5-1 and J is TRBJ2-5; perhaps TRBD1 as D (5 bases). There are 13 residues in the CDR3. Germline-derived CDR1 and CDR2 are SGHRS and YFSETQ. Deletions cut 0 bases from V and 4 bases from J, with 7 bases between.

This chain joins TRBV9 and TRBJ2-1, with TRBD1 matching over 9 bases. Germline CDR1 SGDLS, CDR2 YYNGEE. The CDR3 runs 17 residues. The J segment lost 0 bases and the V segment lost 4 bases, leaving 8 bases of the junction unmatched. The CDR3 DNA follows: TGTGCCAGCAGCCCGGGACAGGGAAGAAGCTCCTACAATGAGCAGTTCTTC. This codes for CASSPGQGRSSYNEQFF.

V is TRBV20-1 and J is TRBJ2-7, with D unclear. V was pared by 3 bases and J by 4 bases, with 7 bases between. Germline lookup yields CDR1 DFQATT and CDR2 SNEGSKA (reference sequence). The CDR3 consists of 11 residues. The CDR3 region has the DNA TGCAGTGCTAGGGCGGAGTACGAGCAGTACTTC. This sequence encodes CSARAEYEQYF.

The gene calls are TRBV28 and TRBJ2-4, with a tentative D call TRBD1 (5 bases). Deletions cut 2 bases from V and 7 bases from J, with 15 bases between. CDR3 length equals 15 residues. Germline assignment: CDR1 MDHEN and CDR2 SYDVKM. In DNA, the CDR3 is TGTGCCAGCAGTTTAGAGGCCGGACAACGGAACATTCAGTACTTC. Protein sequence: CASSLEAGQRNIQYF.

Regarding this clone: One end of the junction fails to match germline, which may point to a read error. The chain carries TRBV3-1 (or the pseudogene TRBV3-2) and TRBJ2-5; 14 bases align to TRBD2. CDR1 and CDR2 from the germline V gene are LGHDT and YNNKEL (reference sequence). The CDR3 is made up of 17 amino acids. The DNA of the CDR3 is TGTGCCAGCAGCCAAGAAGTGGGACTAGCGGGAGTGGAGATCCAGTACTTC. Translated, it gives CASSQEVGLAGVEIQYF.

This clone was counted a single time. The chain carries TRBV27 and TRBJ2-1; 9 bases are a match to TRBD2. V was clipped by 8 bases and J by 9 bases; unmatched bases: 14. Germline V CDR1 and CDR2: MNHEY, SMNVEV (reference sequence). This CDR3 comprises 15 residues. In DNA, the CDR3 is TGTGCCAGCCATGGCCTAGCGGGGCCTTCGGGTGAGCAGTTCTTC. Translation gives CASHGLAGPSGEQFF.

The V gene is TRBV19, the J gene TRBJ2-7; 10 bases match TRBD1. CDR1 is LNHDA, CDR2 SQIVND, per germline (reference sequence). The CDR3 extends over 14 amino acids. Trimming removed 5 bases from V and 8 bases from J; junction bases left unmatched: 9. CDR3: CASSQGTGATQQYF. In DNA, the CDR3 is TGTGCCAGTAGTCAAGGGACAGGGGCTACGCAGCAGTACTTC. The full variable domain, in which reference TRBV19 and TRBJ2-7 provide the parts outside the CDR3, is DGGITQSPKYLFRKEGQNVTLSCEQNLNHDAMYWYRQDPGQGLRLIYYSQIVNDFQKGDIAEGYSVSREKKESFPLTVTSAQKNPTAFYLCASSQGTGATQQYFGPGTRLTVT.

The J gene is TRBJ1-2, the V gene TRBV11-2, with D unclear. From germline, CDR1 is SGHAT and CDR2 FQNNGV. The CDR3 contains 14 residues. Trimming stripped 5 bases from V and 1 base from J, with 11 bases between. The CDR3 is CASSPGPGNYGYTF. The CDR3 DNA reads as TGTGCCAGCAGCCCCGGTCCGGGTAACTATGGCTACACCTTC.

The chain carries TRBV19 and TRBJ2-4, with 10 bases matching TRBD2. Germline V gene lookup returns CDR1 LNHDA and CDR2 SQIVND (reference sequence). The CDR3 extends over 15 amino acids. With 7 bases clipped from V and 8 bases from J, the junction kept 11 bases outside the gene matches. Here the CDR3 DNA reads TGTGCCAGTACCCCTAGCGGGAGTGCTGCTGACATTCAGTACTTC. This gives the protein CASTPSGSAADIQYF.

V usage is TRBV5-4 and J usage is TRBJ2-7; unclear D gene. Per germline, CDR1 SGHNT and CDR2 YYREEE (reference sequence). Between the trimmed V and J ends, which lost 1 base and 3 bases, there was a span of 5 bases. The CDR3 has 12 amino acids. CDR3 amino acids: CASSLSNYEQYF. Here the CDR3 DNA reads TGTGCCAGCAGCTTGAGCAACTACGAGCAGTACTTC.

The chain couples TRBV5-1 to TRBJ2-3, with 12 bases lining up with TRBD1. This CDR3 has 17 residues. J gave up 6 bases and V 4 bases, and 12 bases lay outside the gene matches. From germline, CDR1 is SGHRS and CDR2 YFSETQ. CDR3 DNA: TGCGCCAGCAGCCCCCTACCGGGACAGGGGGCAGGGGATACGCAGTATTTT. Encoded protein: CASSPLPGQGAGDTQYF.

This clone was detected once. The chain recombines TRBV6-5 with TRBJ1-2; 7 nucleotides align to TRBD1. The CDR3 runs to 13 residues. Looked up from germline, CDR1 is MNHEY and CDR2 is SVGAGI. The J segment lost 3 bases and the V segment lost 4 bases, leaving 2 bases of the junction unmatched. The CDR3 sequence is CASSSTGYYGYTF. The CDR3 bases are TGTGCCAGCAGTTCGACAGGGTACTATGGCTACACCTTC.

The genes are TRBV5-6 and TRBJ2-1, with 13 bases lining up with TRBD2. Germline trimming cut 4 bases from V and 8 bases from J; bases unmatched to any gene: 9. Germline CDR1 and CDR2: SGHDT and YYEEEE. The CDR3 spans 16 residues. The CDR3 DNA follows: TGTGCCAGCAGCGTACAGGGACTAGCGGGGATCGATGAGCAGTTCTTC. Translating gives CASSVQGLAGIDEQFF.

The CDR3 DNA follows: TGCGCCAGCAGCCAACACAGTGCAACTAATGAAAAACTGTTTTTT. It codes for CASSQHSATNEKLFF. This chain links TRBV4-1 with TRBJ1-4; unclear D gene. Per the germline V gene, CDR1 is MGHRA and CDR2 is YSYEKL. The ends were cut back, 2 bases at V and 0 bases at J, with 7 bases in the middle. CDR3 length equals 15 residues.

The genes are TRBV5-4 and TRBJ1-4; D unclear. V lost 0 bases and J lost 7, with 4 bases in between. Germline CDR1 and CDR2: SGHNT and YYREEE (reference sequence). The CDR3 totals 12 residues. The CDR3 loop is CASSLGGEKLFF. In nucleotides, the CDR3 is TGTGCCAGCAGCTTGGGAGGTGAAAAACTGTTTTTT.

The gene calls are TRBV6-5 and TRBJ2-7; 7 positions match TRBD1. Germline values: CDR1 MNHEY, CDR2 SVGAGI. Germline trimming cut 8 bases from V and 2 bases from J; bases unmatched to any gene: 6. This CDR3 is 13 amino acids long. In DNA, the CDR3 is TGTGCCAGCGGTCAGGGGGAGACCTACGAGCAGTACTTC. This translates into CASGQGETYEQYF.

This clone was observed a single time. The chain uses TRBV5-1 and TRBJ2-1, with D unclear. The CDR3 loop spans 15 amino acids. Germline loops: CDR1 SGHRS, CDR2 YFSETQ. Trimming shortened V by 6 bases and J by 4 bases, and 17 bases separated the two germline ends. CDR3 bases: TGCGCCAGCATCCCTAGTCCCCGTAAATACAATGAGCAGTTCTTC. Amino acids: CASIPSPRKYNEQFF. The whole variable domain, filled in from reference TRBV5-1 and TRBJ2-1, reads KAGVTQTPRYLIKTRGQQVTLSCSPISGHRSVSWYQQTPGQGLQFLFEYFSETQRNKGNFPGRFSGRQFSNSRSEMNVSTLELGDSALYLCASIPSPRKYNEQFFGPGTRLTVL.